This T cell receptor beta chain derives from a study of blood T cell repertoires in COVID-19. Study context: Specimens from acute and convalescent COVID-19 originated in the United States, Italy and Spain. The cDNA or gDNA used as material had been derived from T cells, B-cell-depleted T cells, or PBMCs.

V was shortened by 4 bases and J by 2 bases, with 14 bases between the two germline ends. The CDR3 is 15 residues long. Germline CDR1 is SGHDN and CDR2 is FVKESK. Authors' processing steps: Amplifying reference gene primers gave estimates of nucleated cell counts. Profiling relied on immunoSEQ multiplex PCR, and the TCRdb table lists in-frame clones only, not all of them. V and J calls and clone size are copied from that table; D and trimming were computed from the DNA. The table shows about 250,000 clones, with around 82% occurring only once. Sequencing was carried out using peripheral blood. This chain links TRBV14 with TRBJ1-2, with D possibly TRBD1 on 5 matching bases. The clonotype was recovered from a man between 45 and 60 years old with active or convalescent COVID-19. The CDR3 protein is CASSPVGAWNYGYTF. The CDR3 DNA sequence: TGTGCCAGCAGCCCTGTTGGGGCCTGGAACTATGGCTACACCTTC.